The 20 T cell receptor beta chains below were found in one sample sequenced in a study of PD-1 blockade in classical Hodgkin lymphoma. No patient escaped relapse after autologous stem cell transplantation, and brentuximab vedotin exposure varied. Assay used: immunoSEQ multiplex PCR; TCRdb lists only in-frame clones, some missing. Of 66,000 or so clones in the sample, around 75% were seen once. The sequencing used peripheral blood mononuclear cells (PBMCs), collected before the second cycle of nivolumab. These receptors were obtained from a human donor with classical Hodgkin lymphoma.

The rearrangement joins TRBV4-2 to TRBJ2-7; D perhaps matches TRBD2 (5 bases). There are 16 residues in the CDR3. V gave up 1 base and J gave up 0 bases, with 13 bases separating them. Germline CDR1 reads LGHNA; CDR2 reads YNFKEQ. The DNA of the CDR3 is TGTGCCAGCAGCCAAGGTCCAGCGGAGAACTCCTACGAGCAGTACTTC. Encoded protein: CASSQGPAENSYEQYF.

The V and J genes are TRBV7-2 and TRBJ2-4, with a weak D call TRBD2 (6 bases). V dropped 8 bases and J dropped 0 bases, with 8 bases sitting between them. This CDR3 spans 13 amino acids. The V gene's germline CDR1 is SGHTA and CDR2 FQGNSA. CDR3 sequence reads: CASGGLAKNIQYF. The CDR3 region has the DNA TGTGCCAGCGGGGGACTAGCCAAAAACATTCAGTACTTC.

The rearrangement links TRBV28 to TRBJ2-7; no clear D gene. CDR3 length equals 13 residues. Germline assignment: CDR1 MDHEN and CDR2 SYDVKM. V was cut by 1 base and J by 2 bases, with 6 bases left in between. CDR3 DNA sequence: TGTGCCAGCAGTTTATACGGTACCTACGAGCAGTACTTC. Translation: CASSLYGTYEQYF.

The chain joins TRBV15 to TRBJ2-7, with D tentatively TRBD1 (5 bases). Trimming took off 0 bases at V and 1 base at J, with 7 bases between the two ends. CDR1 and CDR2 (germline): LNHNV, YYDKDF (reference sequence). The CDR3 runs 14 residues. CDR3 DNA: TGTGCCACCAGCAGAGATCGACAGTCCTACGAGCAGTACTTC. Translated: CATSRDRQSYEQYF.

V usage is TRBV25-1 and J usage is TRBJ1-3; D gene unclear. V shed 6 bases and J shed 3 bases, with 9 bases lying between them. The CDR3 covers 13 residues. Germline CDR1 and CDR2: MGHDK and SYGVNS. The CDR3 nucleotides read TGTGCCAGCAGAGAGGCAGGTGGAAACACCATATATTTT. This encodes CASREAGGNTIYF.

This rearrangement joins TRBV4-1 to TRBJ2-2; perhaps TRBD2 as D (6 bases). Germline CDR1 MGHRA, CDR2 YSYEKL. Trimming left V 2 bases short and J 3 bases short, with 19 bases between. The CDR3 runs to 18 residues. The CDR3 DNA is TGCGCCAGCAGCCAAACCACTCGCTACGGAGGGGACACCGGGGAGCTGTTTTTT. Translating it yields CASSQTTRYGGDTGELFF.

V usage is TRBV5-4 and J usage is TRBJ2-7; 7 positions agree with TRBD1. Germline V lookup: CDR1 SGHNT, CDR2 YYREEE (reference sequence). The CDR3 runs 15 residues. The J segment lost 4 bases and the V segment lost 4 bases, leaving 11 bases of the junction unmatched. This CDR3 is CASSEGTVAPYEQYF. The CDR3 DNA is TGTGCCAGCAGCGAGGGGACAGTTGCTCCGTACGAGCAGTACTTC. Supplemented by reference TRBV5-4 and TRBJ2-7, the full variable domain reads ETGVTQSPTHLIKTRGQQVTLRCSSQSGHNTVSWYQQALGQGPQFIFQYYREEENGRGNFPPRFSGLQFPNYSSELNVNALELDDSALYLCASSEGTVAPYEQYFGPGTRLTVT.

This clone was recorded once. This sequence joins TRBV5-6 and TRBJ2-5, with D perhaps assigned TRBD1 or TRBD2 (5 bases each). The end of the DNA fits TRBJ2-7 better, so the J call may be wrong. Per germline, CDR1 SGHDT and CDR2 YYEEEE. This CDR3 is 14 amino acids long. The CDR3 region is CASSPQDRDHEQYF. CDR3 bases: TGTGCCAGCAGCCCTCAGGATAGGGACCACGAGCAGTACTTC.

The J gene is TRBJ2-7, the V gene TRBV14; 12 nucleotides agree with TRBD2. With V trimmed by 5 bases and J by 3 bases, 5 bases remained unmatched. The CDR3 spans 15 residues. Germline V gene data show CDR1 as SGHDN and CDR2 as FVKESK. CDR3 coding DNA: TGTGCCAGCAGCATACTAGCGGGAGGAGACTACGAGCAGTACTTC. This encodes CASSILAGGDYEQYF.

The chain's CDR3 is CASSLSATGGNNSPLHF. The CDR3 coding sequence is TGTGCCAGCAGTTTATCGGCAACAGGGGGCAATAATTCACCCCTCCACTTT. The chain uses TRBV28 and TRBJ1-6; the match to TRBD1 covers 9 bases. The CDR3 sequence is 17 residues long. The V gene's germline CDR1 is MDHEN and CDR2 SYDVKM. V lost 1 base and J lost 5; bases outside the gene matches: 6.

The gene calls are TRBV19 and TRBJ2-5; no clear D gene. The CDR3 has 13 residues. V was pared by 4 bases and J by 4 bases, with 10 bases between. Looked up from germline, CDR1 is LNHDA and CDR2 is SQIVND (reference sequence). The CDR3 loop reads CASSTPFGETQYF. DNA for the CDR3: TGTGCCAGTAGTACCCCCTTTGGAGAGACCCAGTACTTC.

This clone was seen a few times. The DNA of the CDR3 is TGTGCCAGCAGCGTATCAGTGGGAGCGATCAATGAGCAGTTCTTC. Residues: CASSVSVGAINEQFF. This chain joins TRBV9 and TRBJ2-1; tentative D call: TRBD2 (5 bases). Germline values: CDR1 SGDLS, CDR2 YYNGEE. The length of the CDR3 is 15 residues. Deletions cut 1 base from V and 6 bases from J, with 14 bases between.

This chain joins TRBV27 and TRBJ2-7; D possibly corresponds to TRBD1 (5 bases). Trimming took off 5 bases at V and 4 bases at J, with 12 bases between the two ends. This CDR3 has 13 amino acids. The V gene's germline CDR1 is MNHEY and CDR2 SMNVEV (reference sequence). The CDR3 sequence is CASSAGYNYEQYF. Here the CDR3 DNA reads TGTGCCAGCAGTGCAGGGTACAATTACGAGCAGTACTTC.

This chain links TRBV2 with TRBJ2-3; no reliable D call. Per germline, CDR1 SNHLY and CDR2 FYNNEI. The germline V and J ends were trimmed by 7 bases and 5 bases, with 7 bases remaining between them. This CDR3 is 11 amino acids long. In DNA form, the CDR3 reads TGTGCCAGCACCAGACAAGATACGCAGTATTTT. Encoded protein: CASTRQDTQYF.

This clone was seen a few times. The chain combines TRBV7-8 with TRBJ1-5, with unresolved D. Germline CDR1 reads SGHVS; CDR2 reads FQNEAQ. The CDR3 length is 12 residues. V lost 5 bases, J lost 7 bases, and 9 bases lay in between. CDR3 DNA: TGTGCCAGCAGCGTCAACGGGCAGCCCCAGCATTTT. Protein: CASSVNGQPQHF.

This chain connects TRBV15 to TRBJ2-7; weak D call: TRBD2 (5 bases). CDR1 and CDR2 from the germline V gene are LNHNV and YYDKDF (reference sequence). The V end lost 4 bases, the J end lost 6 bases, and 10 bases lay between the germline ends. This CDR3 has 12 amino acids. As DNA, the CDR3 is TGTGCCACCAGCACCACTGGAGGCGAGCAGTACTTC. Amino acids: CATSTTGGEQYF.

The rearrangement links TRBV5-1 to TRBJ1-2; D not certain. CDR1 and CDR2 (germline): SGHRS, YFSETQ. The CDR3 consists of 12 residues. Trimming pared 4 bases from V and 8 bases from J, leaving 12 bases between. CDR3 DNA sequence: TGCGCCAGCAGCCTGTCAAGGTTCGGCTACACCTTC. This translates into CASSLSRFGYTF. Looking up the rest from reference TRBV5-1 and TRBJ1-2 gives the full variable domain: KAGVTQTPRYLIKTRGQQVTLSCSPISGHRSVSWYQQTPGQGLQFLFEYFSETQRNKGNFPGRFSGRQFSNSRSEMNVSTLELGDSALYLCASSLSRFGYTFGSGTRLTVV.

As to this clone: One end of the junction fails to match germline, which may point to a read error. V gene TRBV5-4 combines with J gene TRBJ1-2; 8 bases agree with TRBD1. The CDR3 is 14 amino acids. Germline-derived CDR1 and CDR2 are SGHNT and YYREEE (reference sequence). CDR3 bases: TGTGCCAGCAGCTCGGGACAGGCGAACACCCACTTCCCCTTC. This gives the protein CASSSGQANTHFPF.

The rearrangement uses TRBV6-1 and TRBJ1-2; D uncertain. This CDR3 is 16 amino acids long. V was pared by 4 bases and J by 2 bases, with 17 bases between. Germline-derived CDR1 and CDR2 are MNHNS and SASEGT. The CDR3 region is CASSVGGTSANYGYTF. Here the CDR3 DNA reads TGTGCCAGCAGTGTCGGCGGTACCTCGGCAAACTATGGCTACACCTTC.

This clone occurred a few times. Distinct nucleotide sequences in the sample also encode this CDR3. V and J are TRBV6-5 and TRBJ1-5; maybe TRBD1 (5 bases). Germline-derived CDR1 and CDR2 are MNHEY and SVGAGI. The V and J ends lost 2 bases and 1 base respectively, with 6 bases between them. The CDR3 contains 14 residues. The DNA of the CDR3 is TGTGCCAGCAGTTACAGGGGCAGCAATCAGCCCCAGCATTTT. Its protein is CASSYRGSNQPQHF.